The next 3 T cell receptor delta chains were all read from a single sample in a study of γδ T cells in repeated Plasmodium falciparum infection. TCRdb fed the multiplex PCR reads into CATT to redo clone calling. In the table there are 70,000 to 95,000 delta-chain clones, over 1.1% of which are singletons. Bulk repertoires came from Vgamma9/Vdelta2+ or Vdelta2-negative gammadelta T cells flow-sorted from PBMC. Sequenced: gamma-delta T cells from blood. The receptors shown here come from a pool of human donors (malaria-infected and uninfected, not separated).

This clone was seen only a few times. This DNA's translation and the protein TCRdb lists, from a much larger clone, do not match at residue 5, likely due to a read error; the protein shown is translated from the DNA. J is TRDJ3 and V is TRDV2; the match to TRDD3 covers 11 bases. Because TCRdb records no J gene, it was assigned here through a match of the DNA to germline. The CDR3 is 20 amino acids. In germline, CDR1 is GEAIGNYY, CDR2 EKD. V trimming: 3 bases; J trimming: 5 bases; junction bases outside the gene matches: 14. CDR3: CACDAITTGGYTGDTRQMFF. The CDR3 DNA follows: TGTGCCTGTGACGCCATAACTACTGGGGGATATACCGGGGACACCCGACAGATGTTTTTC.

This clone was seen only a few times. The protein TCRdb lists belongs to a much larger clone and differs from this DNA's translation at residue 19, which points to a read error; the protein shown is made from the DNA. The CDR3 region has the DNA TGTGCTCTTGGGGAACCCCCTTCGGCAGTAGTACTGGGGGCCCTCGATAAACTCACCTTT. Translated: CALGEPPSAVVLGALDKLTF. The V gene call reads TRDV1; no J gene was called; TRDD3, as called in the table, went unchecked against the DNA. The CDR3 spans 20 residues. The germline gives CDR1 TSWWSYY, CDR2 QGS.

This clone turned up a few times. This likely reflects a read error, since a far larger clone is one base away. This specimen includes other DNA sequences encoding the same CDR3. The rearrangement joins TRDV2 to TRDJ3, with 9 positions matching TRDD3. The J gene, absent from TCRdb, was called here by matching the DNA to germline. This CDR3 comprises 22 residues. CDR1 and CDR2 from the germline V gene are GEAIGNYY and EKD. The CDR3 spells CACDTGQLGDPRTYWDTRQMFF. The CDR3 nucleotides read TGTGCCTGCGACACCGGACAACTGGGGGACCCGAGAACGTACTGGGACACCCGACAGATGTTTTTC.